The entry that follows covers one TCR beta chain sequence. The data were taken from a study of technical replicates of blood from four donors. Method: immunoSEQ multiplex PCR; TCRdb's copy keeps in-frame clones and lacks some. Seen here are roughly 50,000 clones, nearly 95% observed once, and the top ten hold around 3.2%. Sequencing used PBMCs. The TCR sequence derives from a human donor in good health. Some clones in this sample may be carry-over from other donors' samples.

Here the CDR3 DNA reads TGTGCCAGCAGCTTAAGTGGAGGGCCCCAGCATTTT. It translates to CASSLSGGPQHF. This chain joins TRBV7-9 and TRBJ1-5; no firm D call. The CDR3 covers 12 residues. Trimming removed 2 bases from V and 9 bases from J, with 8 bases in between. Germline lookup yields CDR1 SEHNR and CDR2 FQNEAQ (reference sequence).